This record covers a single T cell receptor (beta chain). Antigen unknown. This specimen belongs to a study of beta chain features in type 1 diabetes. Study-level results: Patients with Type 1 diabetes showed moderately but significantly shorter TCRB CDR3s in all four CD4+ subsets. The study found fewer insertions and more deletions at VDJ junctions in type 1 diabetes patients. Cells with high TCR expression could be over-represented by cDNA sequencing.

Germline lookup yields CDR1 SGHRS and CDR2 YFSETQ. This CDR3 has 15 amino acids. Trimming removed 7 bases from V and 3 bases from J, with 19 bases in between. On average, the one heparinised blood draw given by each donor was roughly 100 mL. The sequenced template was cDNA made from the entire isolated RNA. Generated by immunoSEQ multiplex PCR, the TCRdb table keeps only in-frame clones and is missing some. The repertoire consists of hundreds of thousands of clones, with approximately 16% occurring once and the leading ten covering 0.015%. Input material: naive CD4+ T cells from blood. The chain links TRBV5-1 to TRBJ1-1; D is unresolved. This TCR derives from a man aged 18 to 29 with type 1 diabetes. This CDR3 reads CASYLSGPGDTEAFF. The CDR3 nucleotides read TGCGCCAGCTACCTCTCCGGTCCCGGGGACACTGAAGCTTTCTTT.